This T cell receptor beta chain originates from a study of graft-versus-host responses after intestinal transplantation. The ends were cut back, 1 base at V and 4 bases at J, with 8 bases in the middle. Germline CDR1 and CDR2: LNHNV and YYDKDF (reference sequence). CDR3 length equals 14 residues. Some clones are missing from TCRdb's copy, which holds only in-frame ones; the method was immunoSEQ multiplex PCR. The sample lists 9,500 to 15,000 clones, roughly 92% occurring once. The TCR sequence derives from a human patient who received an intestinal transplant, so some T cells may come from the graft donor. The chain joins TRBV15 to TRBJ1-3; no clear D gene. Sequenced material: PBMCs, taken 109 days after intestinal transplant. As DNA, the CDR3 is TGTGCCACCAGCAGAGCGGGATCCGGAAACACCATATATTTT. Amino acids: CATSRAGSGNTIYF.